The 32 T cell receptor beta chains listed next were all sequenced from one sample in a study of early T cells in non-severe SARS-CoV-2 infection. MiXCR, run by TCRdb on the 5' RACE reads, gives a single entry per CDR3 protein. The sample includes around 53,000 distinct CDR3 sequences, 9.5% to 15% seen only once; the top ten take about 2.5%. Specimen: whole blood, collected at baseline. The receptor source for this set is an adult who was a healthcare worker with PCR-confirmed SARS-CoV-2 infection or an uninfected control (not recorded which).

This clonotype turned up a few times. This chain uses TRBV7-3 with TRBJ2-1, with D hard to call. The CDR3 loop spans 12 amino acids. V shed 3 bases and J shed 5 bases, with 5 bases lying between them. CDR1 and CDR2 (germline): SGHTA, FQGTGA. The CDR3 loop reads CASSFRDNEQFF. Written as DNA, the CDR3 is TGTGCCAGCAGCTTCCGGGACAATGAGCAGTTCTTC.

V is TRBV13 and J is TRBJ2-1; D is unclear. CDR1 is PRHDT, CDR2 FYEKMQ, per germline (reference sequence). The CDR3 covers 11 residues. Trimming shortened V by 3 bases and J by 9 bases, and 6 bases separated the two germline ends. CDR3 in amino acids: CASSFLREQFF. As DNA, the CDR3 is TGTGCCAGCAGCTTCCTTCGTGAGCAGTTCTTC. The full variable domain, with the rest looked up from reference TRBV13 and TRBJ2-1, is AAGVIQSPRHLIKEKRETATLKCYPIPRHDTVYWYQQGPGQDPQFLISFYEKMQSDKGSIPDRFSAQQFSDYHSELNMSSLELGDSALYFCASSFLREQFFGPGTRLTVL.

This clonotype was found many times. The J gene is TRBJ2-5, the V gene TRBV5-1; D is ambiguous. CDR3 length: 13 residues. Trimming cost V 4 bases and J 6 bases, with 13 bases left between them. Germline CDR1 reads SGHRS; CDR2 reads YFSETQ. This CDR3 reads CASSVDGEQTQYF. CDR3 nucleotide sequence: TGCGCCAGCAGCGTCGACGGTGAACAGACCCAGTACTTC.

J is TRBJ1-5 and V is TRBV29-1; D is perhaps TRBD1 (6 bases). There are 12 residues in the CDR3. CDR1 is SQVTM and CDR2 is ANQGSEA in the germline V gene. Trimming took off 4 bases at V and 4 bases at J, with 8 bases between the two ends. CDR3 sequence reads: CSVGGANQPQHF. In DNA, the CDR3 is TGCAGCGTTGGGGGGGCGAATCAGCCCCAGCATTTT.

The CDR3 DNA sequence: TGCGCCAGCAGCTTGGAAGTGGGGACTGAAGCTTTCTTT. Translating it yields CASSLEVGTEAFF. This chain connects TRBV5-1 to TRBJ1-1, with D unclear. The CDR3 has 13 amino acids. With 0 bases removed from V and 5 bases from J, the gap between germline ends came to 8 bases. Germline CDR1 reads SGHRS; CDR2 reads YFSETQ. Together with reference TRBV5-1 and TRBJ1-1, the CDR3 gives the full variable domain: KAGVTQTPRYLIKTRGQQVTLSCSPISGHRSVSWYQQTPGQGLQFLFEYFSETQRNKGNFPGRFSGRQFSNSRSEMNVSTLELGDSALYLCASSLEVGTEAFFGQGTRLTVV.

In this sample, this clonotype turned up many times. The chain links TRBV6-5 to TRBJ2-5; tentatively, D is TRBD2 (5 bases). The ends were cut back, 2 bases at V and 0 bases at J, with 7 bases in the middle. The CDR3 is 14 amino acids. Germline V gives CDR1 MNHEY, CDR2 SVGAGI. CDR3 sequence reads: CASSYKADQETQYF. The CDR3 region has the DNA TGTGCCAGCAGTTACAAAGCGGACCAAGAGACCCAGTACTTC.

This clonotype has ten or more counts. This chain uses TRBV6-2 or TRBV6-3 with TRBJ2-7; the D gene could be TRBD1 or TRBD2 (5 bases each). The CDR3 totals 14 residues. Germline loops: CDR1 MNHEY, CDR2 SVGEGT. Between the trimmed V and J ends, which lost 4 bases and 6 bases, there was a span of 16 bases. The CDR3 DNA sequence: TGTGCCAGCAGTTTCACGGGACCTTCGGGCGAGCAGTACTTC. Translation gives CASSFTGPSGEQYF.

The J gene is TRBJ1-2, the V gene TRBV6-2 or TRBV6-3; 10 bases map to TRBD1. This CDR3 is 16 amino acids long. Per the germline V gene, CDR1 is MNHEY and CDR2 is SVGEGT. V shed 2 bases, J shed 11 bases, and the junction held 14 bases outside the gene matches. CDR3 loop: CASSYQSPGQGSRYTF. In DNA form, the CDR3 reads TGTGCCAGCAGTTACCAAAGCCCGGGACAGGGGTCTCGGTACACCTTC.

V is TRBV19 and J is TRBJ2-2; 8 positions match TRBD2. CDR3 length: 16 amino acids. Germline V gene data show CDR1 as LNHDA and CDR2 as SQIVND (reference sequence). V was clipped by 4 bases and J by 9 bases; unmatched bases: 13. Here the CDR3 DNA reads TGTGCCAGTAGTACCCCCGGGGGGGCGAGGACCCGGGAGCTGTTTTTT. Protein product: CASSTPGGARTRELFF.

The J gene is TRBJ2-7, the V gene TRBV28; 9 bases map to TRBD1. The germline V gene has CDR1 MDHEN and CDR2 SYDVKM. This CDR3 region has 14 residues. The V gene end was trimmed by 9 bases and the J gene end by 2 bases; junction bases not matched to a gene: 8. The CDR3 protein is CASSPGQGPYEQYF. The DNA of the CDR3 is TGTGCCAGTTCCCCGGGACAGGGACCCTACGAGCAGTACTTC.

The V gene is TRBV7-2, the J gene TRBJ2-7, with D perhaps TRBD2 (5 bases). V was cut by 5 bases and J by 3 bases, with 8 bases left in between. The germline gives CDR1 SGHTA, CDR2 FQGNSA. CDR3 length equals 12 residues. CDR3 protein: CASSALVYEQYF. CDR3 bases: TGTGCCAGCAGCGCACTAGTCTACGAGCAGTACTTC. The variable domain in full, completed from reference TRBV7-2 and TRBJ2-7, reads GAGVSQSPSNKVTEKGKDVELRCDPISGHTALYWYRQSLGQGLEFLIYFQGNSAPDKSGLPSDRFSAERTGGSVSTLTIQRTQQEDSAVYLCASSALVYEQYFGPGTRLTVT.

This clonotype was found a few times. The V gene is TRBV5-4, the J gene TRBJ2-1, with TRBD2 identical over 7 bases. From germline, CDR1 is SGHNT and CDR2 YYREEE (reference sequence). The junction had 10 bases not matched to a gene; V was cut back by 1 base and J by 6 bases. The CDR3 length is 16 residues. The DNA for the CDR3 is TGTGCCAGCAGCTTGTTGACGGGGAGGGCGGTCAATGAGCAGTTCTTC. This gives the protein CASSLLTGRAVNEQFF.

This clonotype was seen a few times. The rearrangement uses TRBV12-3 or TRBV12-4 and TRBJ2-5, with no clear D. With 3 bases removed from V and 5 bases from J, the gap between germline ends came to 13 bases. CDR3 size: 14 residues. The CDR3 nucleotides are TGTGCCAGCAGTTTGGACCGCCACCGCGAGACCCAGTACTTC. It yields the protein CASSLDRHRETQYF.

This clonotype was counted many times. The chain uses TRBV7-9 and TRBJ2-4, with D perhaps matching TRBD1 (6 bases). The ends were cut back, 3 bases at V and 6 bases at J, with 9 bases in the middle. Germline V gene sequence: CDR1 SEHNR, CDR2 FQNEAQ (reference sequence). This CDR3 is built from 13 residues. CDR3 protein: CASSLSTGNIQYF. The CDR3 DNA reads as TGTGCCAGCAGCTTGTCGACAGGAAACATTCAGTACTTC.

The chain recombines TRBV12-2 with TRBJ2-1; the table names TRBD2, a call not compared with the DNA. TRBV12-2 represents a pseudogene. This CDR3 has 15 residues. CDR3: CASRSGLAVYNEQFF. The CDR3 nucleotides read TGTGCAAGTCGCTCTGGACTAGCGGTTTACAATGAGCAGTTCTTC.

This clonotype has only a few counts. The V call is TRBV18, the J call TRBJ2-5; D is possibly TRBD1 (6 bases). V lost 6 bases to trimming and J lost 2 bases, with 10 bases between them. The CDR3 has 13 amino acids. Germline lookup yields CDR1 KGHSH and CDR2 LQKENI. The CDR3 bases are TGTGCCAGCTCTTCAGGGGAGCAAGAGACCCAGTACTTC. Protein product: CASSSGEQETQYF.

This clonotype was counted between two and nine times. V is TRBV7-3 and J is TRBJ2-7; tentatively, D is TRBD2 (5 bases). Germline CDR1 and CDR2: SGHTA and FQGTGA. CDR3 length equals 13 residues. V lost 2 bases to trimming and J lost 5 bases, with 10 bases between them. As DNA, the CDR3 is TGTGCCAGCAGCTTAGGATTGAGGGACGAGCAGTACTTC. This translates into CASSLGLRDEQYF.

The chain is built from TRBV14 and TRBJ1-6, with no clear D. The V gene's germline CDR1 is SGHDN and CDR2 FVKESK. Deletions cut 0 bases from V and 9 bases from J, with 6 bases between. The CDR3 length is 13 residues. This chain's CDR3 is CASSQDLGSPLHF. The CDR3 DNA sequence: TGTGCCAGCAGCCAAGATCTCGGTTCACCCCTCCACTTT.

The chain recombines TRBV2 with TRBJ1-1, with D hard to call. This CDR3 has 14 residues. Between the trimmed V and J ends, which lost 3 bases and 5 bases, there was a span of 13 bases. Germline V gives CDR1 SNHLY, CDR2 FYNNEI. The CDR3 spells CASSDVSGNTEAFF. CDR3 in DNA: TGTGCCAGCAGTGATGTTTCAGGTAATACTGAAGCTTTCTTT.

This clonotype was seen a few times. This sequence joins TRBV30 and TRBJ1-2; 7 bases agree with TRBD1. The germline V gene encodes CDR1 GTSNPN and CDR2 SVGIG (reference sequence). The J segment lost 3 bases and the V segment lost 7 bases, leaving 8 bases of the junction unmatched. The CDR3 is 13 residues long. The CDR3 coding sequence is TGTGCCTTACAGGGGATCGCGGACTATGGCTACACCTTC. Translation: CALQGIADYGYTF.

This clonotype rates as medium-sized. This chain links TRBV18 with TRBJ2-1; 11 bases are shared with TRBD2. J was trimmed by 4 bases and V by 5 bases; bases with no gene match: 4. From germline, CDR1 is KGHSH and CDR2 LQKENI. The length of the CDR3 is 15 residues. Here the CDR3 DNA reads TGTGCCAGCTCAACCGGGACTAGCGGATACAATGAGCAGTTCTTC. This sequence encodes CASSTGTSGYNEQFF.

This chain links TRBV7-3 with TRBJ2-5; a weak D match, TRBD1 (6 bases). The CDR3 extends over 14 amino acids. V dropped 5 bases and J dropped 3 bases, with 13 bases sitting between them. Germline loops: CDR1 SGHTA, CDR2 FQGTGA. The CDR3 bases are TGTGCCAGCAGCCCTACAGGGTGGAAAGAGACCCAGTACTTC. It translates to CASSPTGWKETQYF.

This chain uses TRBV10-3 with TRBJ2-7, with D perhaps being TRBD1 or TRBD2 (5 bases each). Germline CDR1 is ENHRY and CDR2 is SYGVKD. Between the trimmed V and J ends, which lost 8 bases and 2 bases, there was a span of 10 bases. This CDR3 spans 12 amino acids. For the CDR3, the DNA is TGTGCCATCGGGGACGGACCCTACGAGCAGTACTTC. Translating it yields CAIGDGPYEQYF.

This clonotype showed up many times. The J gene is TRBJ1-1, the V gene TRBV13; D unresolved. Germline CDR1 reads PRHDT; CDR2 reads FYEKMQ (reference sequence). The CDR3 has 15 residues. V shed 4 bases and J shed 0 bases, with 12 bases lying between them. The CDR3 is CASSYRQDLNTEAFF. The CDR3 nucleotides are TGTGCCAGCAGCTACCGTCAGGACTTGAACACTGAAGCTTTCTTT.

This clonotype was counted a few times. The rearrangement uses TRBV7-2 and TRBJ2-3; possibly TRBD2 for D (5 bases). Germline V gives CDR1 SGHTA, CDR2 FQGNSA. The CDR3 contains 12 residues. V lost 4 bases to trimming and J lost 6 bases, with 8 bases between them. The DNA for the CDR3 is TGTGCCAGCAGCTCACCGGGGGATACGCAGTATTTT. Its translation: CASSSPGDTQYF.

This clonotype was observed at least ten times. The V gene is TRBV7-8, the J gene TRBJ2-7; D may be TRBD1 (6 bases). Trimming removed 4 bases at V and 0 bases at J, with 13 bases between. Looked up from germline, CDR1 is SGHVS and CDR2 is FQNEAQ. The CDR3 is 15 amino acids. The CDR3 region is CASSSTDSSSYEQYF. The CDR3 DNA sequence: TGTGCCAGCAGCTCGACGGACAGTAGCTCCTACGAGCAGTACTTC.

There are a few counts of this clonotype. This chain links TRBV6-2 or TRBV6-3 with TRBJ2-3, with unresolved D. CDR1 MNHEY and CDR2 SVGEGT come from the germline V gene. Trimming stripped 0 bases from V and 1 base from J, with 11 bases between. The CDR3 consists of 16 residues. CDR3 coding DNA: TGTGCCAGCAGTTACTCGCTCTGGGCTGGCACAGATACGCAGTATTTT. Protein sequence: CASSYSLWAGTDTQYF.

The chain couples TRBV6-5 to TRBJ2-7; 10 positions agree with TRBD1. J lost 2 bases, V lost 2 bases, and 6 bases had no gene match. Germline V gene sequence: CDR1 MNHEY, CDR2 SVGAGI. This CDR3 contains 16 residues. The DNA of the CDR3 is TGTGCCAGCAGTTACACCCCCGGGACAGGGGCCTACGAGCAGTACTTC. Amino acid sequence: CASSYTPGTGAYEQYF.

This clonotype was observed many times. This chain connects TRBV20-1 to TRBJ1-1; a weak D match, TRBD1 (6 bases). CDR1 and CDR2 (germline): DFQATT, SNEGSKA (reference sequence). Trimming cost V 6 bases and J 1 base, with 24 bases left between them. This CDR3 region has 17 residues. As DNA, the CDR3 is TGCAGTGCCAGGGGTTTGGGCAGGGGAGGCGCGAACACTGAAGCTTTCTTT. As protein: CSARGLGRGGANTEAFF.

This clonotype was observed many times. The J gene is TRBJ2-6, the V gene TRBV19, with TRBD1 identical over 7 bases. The trim removed 7 bases at V and 2 bases at J, leaving 8 bases unmatched. The length of the CDR3 is 16 residues. Looked up from germline, CDR1 is LNHDA and CDR2 is SQIVND (reference sequence). The DNA of the CDR3 is TGTGCCAGTAAAGGGGGCAAAATGGCTGGGGCCAACGTCCTGACTTTC. Translated: CASKGGKMAGANVLTF.

This clonotype was found many times. The rearrangement joins TRBV10-2 to TRBJ1-1; 8 positions match TRBD1. V was clipped by 5 bases and J by 5 bases; unmatched bases: 4. Germline CDR1 WSHSY, CDR2 SAAADI. The CDR3 has 13 amino acids. CDR3 protein: CASSPTGVTEAFF. The CDR3 DNA sequence: TGCGCCAGCAGTCCGACAGGGGTGACTGAAGCTTTCTTT.

The chain uses TRBV5-5 and TRBJ1-1; 7 bases agree with TRBD1. Germline trimming cut 2 bases from V and 1 base from J; bases unmatched to any gene: 8. This CDR3 contains 16 residues. Germline loops: CDR1 SGHKS, CDR2 YYEKEE (reference sequence). DNA of the CDR3: TGTGCCAGCAGCTTCCGTCCCGGGACAGAGAACACTGAAGCTTTCTTT. Protein product: CASSFRPGTENTEAFF. Full variable domain (missing parts from reference TRBV5-5 and TRBJ1-1): DAGVTQSPTHLIKTRGQQVTLRCSPISGHKSVSWYQQVLGQGPQFIFQYYEKEERGRGNFPDRFSARQFPNYSSELNVNALLLGDSALYLCASSFRPGTENTEAFFGQGTRLTVV.